A selection of T cell receptor beta chains follows, all from one sample in a study of T-cell reconstitution after alpha-beta-depleted transplantation in children. TCRdb re-called the PCR reads through MiXCR, storing one row per CDR3 protein. Among 450,000 to 600,000 distinct CDR3 sequences listed, approximately 13% were seen once. This material consisted of PBMCs, mostly from graft donor cells, taken 360 days after TCRalphabeta/CD19-depleted stem cell transplant. The receptors come from a male patient under 18 who had a stem cell transplant for acute myeloid leukemia, so the T cells may come from the graft donor. Both conserved end residues are trimmed from each CDR3. Each record gives: D gene, V gene, J gene, CDR3 protein. D genes are given only for firm matches.

d_gene: .
v_gene: TRBV3-1
j_gene: TRBJ2-1
CDR3aa: ASSQQGQGRPYNEQF

d_gene: .
v_gene: TRBV15
j_gene: TRBJ2-2
CDR3aa: AISRSSGELF

d_gene: .
v_gene: TRBV10-3
j_gene: TRBJ1-3
CDR3aa: AISESKGRSGNTIY

d_gene: TRBD2
v_gene: TRBV12-3/TRBV12-4
j_gene: TRBJ2-5
CDR3aa: ASSFGQLAGGGETQY

d_gene: .
v_gene: TRBV7-3
j_gene: TRBJ2-7
CDR3aa: ASSLRGGWAYEQY

d_gene: .
v_gene: TRBV29-1
j_gene: TRBJ1-5
CDR3aa: SVQPDSPPNQPQH

d_gene: .
v_gene: TRBV12-3/TRBV12-4
j_gene: TRBJ2-7
CDR3aa: ASSYQTSFLPYEQY

d_gene: TRBD2
v_gene: TRBV29-1
j_gene: TRBJ2-1
CDR3aa: SVSTSGSPDEQF

d_gene: .
v_gene: TRBV7-2
j_gene: TRBJ2-7
CDR3aa: ASSPRGLSGEQY

d_gene: .
v_gene: TRBV7-8
j_gene: TRBJ1-5
CDR3aa: ASSAGLGDRQPQH

d_gene: TRBD2
v_gene: TRBV20-1
j_gene: TRBJ2-1
CDR3aa: SAGRGIAGGMNNEQF

d_gene: .
v_gene: TRBV3-1
j_gene: TRBJ2-5
CDR3aa: ASSPASVQETQY

d_gene: .
v_gene: TRBV4-1
j_gene: TRBJ2-3
CDR3aa: ATTLGDTQY

d_gene: TRBD1
v_gene: TRBV29-1
j_gene: TRBJ2-5
CDR3aa: SVPTGGLKTQY

d_gene: TRBD2
v_gene: TRBV6-2/TRBV6-3
j_gene: TRBJ2-7
CDR3aa: ASSIAGGAYEQY

d_gene: TRBD2
v_gene: TRBV4-2
j_gene: TRBJ2-3
CDR3aa: ASSQTGVAGVGDTQY

d_gene: TRBD1
v_gene: TRBV9
j_gene: TRBJ2-7
CDR3aa: ASSAYGTDYYEQY

d_gene: .
v_gene: TRBV7-3
j_gene: TRBJ2-2
CDR3aa: ASSSLLNHVNTGELF

d_gene: .
v_gene: TRBV5-1
j_gene: TRBJ2-7
CDR3aa: ASSSVGNEQY

d_gene: TRBD1
v_gene: TRBV7-9
j_gene: TRBJ1-1
CDR3aa: ASSVKGTGREAF

d_gene: TRBD1
v_gene: TRBV27
j_gene: TRBJ2-3
CDR3aa: ASTIWGQGTDTQY

d_gene: .
v_gene: TRBV18
j_gene: TRBJ2-5
CDR3aa: ASSPRRETQY

d_gene: .
v_gene: TRBV14
j_gene: TRBJ2-7
CDR3aa: ASSQDRSWRDPYEQY

d_gene: .
v_gene: TRBV6-5
j_gene: TRBJ2-5
CDR3aa: ASSYSNHQETQY

d_gene: TRBD2
v_gene: TRBV9
j_gene: TRBJ2-7
CDR3aa: ASSAGLVGHEQY

d_gene: TRBD2
v_gene: TRBV19
j_gene: TRBJ2-1
CDR3aa: ASTPVVTSGSDEQF

d_gene: .
v_gene: TRBV5-5
j_gene: TRBJ2-7
CDR3aa: ASSLFSRAAG

d_gene: TRBD2
v_gene: TRBV18
j_gene: TRBJ2-3
CDR3aa: ASSPAASGRATQY

d_gene: .
v_gene: TRBV5-1
j_gene: TRBJ2-7
CDR3aa: ASRAMIASYEQY

d_gene: .
v_gene: TRBV20-1
j_gene: TRBJ1-5
CDR3aa: SARVGGLAGTSNQPQH

d_gene: .
v_gene: TRBV7-3
j_gene: TRBJ1-5
CDR3aa: ASSAGRNQPQH

d_gene: TRBD2
v_gene: TRBV7-2
j_gene: TRBJ2-3
CDR3aa: ASSPGLATDTQY

d_gene: .
v_gene: TRBV6-2/TRBV6-3
j_gene: TRBJ2-1
CDR3aa: ASSYKIKNGYNEQF

d_gene: .
v_gene: TRBV21-1
j_gene: TRBJ2-3
CDR3aa: ASSKGLAGGKSTDTQY

d_gene: .
v_gene: TRBV20-1
j_gene: TRBJ1-1
CDR3aa: SARQGGTF

d_gene: TRBD2
v_gene: TRBV28
j_gene: TRBJ2-5
CDR3aa: ASSLGSGEETQY

d_gene: TRBD2
v_gene: TRBV7-3
j_gene: TRBJ2-7
CDR3aa: ASSLKASGSSEQY

d_gene: TRBD2
v_gene: TRBV12-5
j_gene: TRBJ2-7
CDR3aa: ASGLNPGLAVYEQY

d_gene: TRBD2
v_gene: TRBV20-1
j_gene: TRBJ2-1
CDR3aa: SAPGLPLSSYNEQF

d_gene: .
v_gene: TRBV5-1
j_gene: TRBJ2-1
CDR3aa: ASSGSEQF

d_gene: TRBD2
v_gene: TRBV20-1
j_gene: TRBJ2-7
CDR3aa: SAGGRLLLEQY

d_gene: .
v_gene: TRBV6-5
j_gene: TRBJ1-2
CDR3aa: ASSYLGSSGYGYT

d_gene: TRBD2
v_gene: TRBV20-1
j_gene: TRBJ2-1
CDR3aa: SARDWRSGSALGQF

d_gene: .
v_gene: TRBV5-1
j_gene: TRBJ2-5
CDR3aa: ASSFGGTRGPRQETQY

d_gene: TRBD1
v_gene: TRBV12-3/TRBV12-4
j_gene: TRBJ1-2
CDR3aa: ASSITGTGTYGYT

d_gene: TRBD2
v_gene: TRBV7-2
j_gene: TRBJ2-1
CDR3aa: ASSPNLAGYNEQF

d_gene: TRBD2
v_gene: TRBV7-6
j_gene: TRBJ2-7
CDR3aa: ASSSRGLAGTYEQY

d_gene: .
v_gene: TRBV20-1
j_gene: TRBJ2-7
CDR3aa: SARGTDSYEQY

d_gene: .
v_gene: TRBV10-3
j_gene: TRBJ2-5
CDR3aa: AISEPGETQY

d_gene: .
v_gene: TRBV29-1
j_gene: TRBJ2-7
CDR3aa: SAGTGSYEQY

d_gene: .
v_gene: TRBV12-3/TRBV12-4
j_gene: TRBJ2-3
CDR3aa: ASSPSLRGLGDTQY